The clone carrying this T cell receptor beta chain was picked up many times. Its antigen is as yet unknown. Germline V gene lookup returns CDR1 WNHNN and CDR2 SYGVQD (reference sequence). The CDR3 totals 15 residues. V shed 5 bases, J shed 6 bases, and the junction held 8 bases outside the gene matches. As for time point: sample taken at primary tumor resection. Sequencing was performed on whole RNA extracted from tumor and nontumor lung tissue, or from frozen PBMC, and the material was left unsorted. A unique molecular identifier was carried by every single TCR cDNA molecule. TCRdb redid the calling of the 5' RACE reads with MiXCR, one entry per CDR3 protein. The repertoire holds about 92,000 distinct CDR3 sequences, with about 12% as singletons. These data are taken from a study of spatial heterogeneity in lung cancer. Whole-study context: Detected beta-chain sequences consistently exceeded alpha-chain sequences. More than 8.5 raw reads, on average, carried each unique TCR and UMI combination. Whole-study results and caveats: Expanded tumor TCRs that were ubiquitous appeared in blood more at resection than follow-up.

This receptor was taken from a male donor with early-stage non-small cell lung cancer. Specimen: PBMCs, collected at surgery. The V gene is TRBV10-1, the J gene TRBJ2-3; 10 positions agree with TRBD1. The CDR3 sequence: CASSRRQGALDTQYF. CDR3 nucleotides: TGCGCCAGCAGTAGACGACAGGGGGCTTTGGATACGCAGTATTTT.